The T cell receptor (beta chain) described here comes from a study of CD8 T cells in ankylosing spondylitis. This clonotype has more than one count but fewer than ten. Its antigen remains unknown. This CDR3 spans 15 amino acids. Germline CDR1 SGHRS, CDR2 YFSETQ. Between the trimmed V and J ends, which lost 4 bases and 2 bases, there was a span of 13 bases. MiXCR, run by TCRdb on the 5' RACE reads, gives a single entry per CDR3 protein. The sample has about 400,000 distinct CDR3 sequences; about 20% are singletons. Whole-study results and caveats: A motif in TCR beta, a set of under 10 highly homologous variants, appeared characteristic of ankylosing spondylitis blood. According to the report, clones linked to the disease were significantly enriched in matched synovial fluid samples taken from ankylosing spondylitis patients.

V is TRBV5-1 and J is TRBJ1-3; D is uncertain. This TCR was sampled from a male donor with ankylosing spondylitis. The specimen was blood, either unsorted or a sorted T cell fraction (not recorded which). The DNA for the CDR3 is TGCGCCAGCAGCGGTCCGGAGCAAGCTGGAAACACCATATATTTT. This codes for CASSGPEQAGNTIYF.